This T cell receptor (beta chain) was sequenced in a study of control samples from healthy donors and cancer patients. Germline V gene lookup returns CDR1 LNHNV and CDR2 YYDKDF (reference sequence). Trimming shortened V by 1 base and J by 6 bases, and 16 bases separated the two germline ends. The CDR3 has 15 amino acids. Clones were sequenced by immunoSEQ multiplex PCR, and TCRdb holds only the in-frame ones, with some missing. This table holds tens of thousands of clones, 70% to 90% found once. The rearrangement joins TRBV15 to TRBJ2-7; D call uncertain. The receptor comes from a man aged 30 to 45 in good health. Sequenced input: blood. In nucleotides, the CDR3 is TGTGCCACCAGCAGAGCTCAGTGGGGTTTGAGCGAGCAGTACTTC. Translation: CATSRAQWGLSEQYF.